This passage covers 9 T cell receptor beta chains from one sample sequenced in a study of blood T cell repertoires in COVID-19. The repertoire was sequenced with immunoSEQ multiplex PCR; TCRdb's copy has only in-frame clones and lacks some. The sample has under 200,000 clones, around 85% seen once. Sample: peripheral blood. The receptor source for this set is a woman in her sixties with COVID-19, enrolled during active disease.

This clone is a singleton in its sample. V gene TRBV10-3 combines with J gene TRBJ1-2; D possibly corresponds to TRBD1 (5 bases). V gave up 3 bases and J gave up 7 bases, with 21 bases separating them. The CDR3 is 16 residues long. The germline CDR1 and CDR2 sequences are ENHRY and SYGVKD. CDR3 DNA sequence: TGTGCCATCAGTGATCGGGGCCGGACCGCGGGAGGTGGCTACACCTTC. The encoded protein is CAISDRGRTAGGGYTF.

V is TRBV9 and J is TRBJ2-2, with TRBD1 as a possible D gene (6 bases). The CDR3 is 14 residues long. V lost 5 bases, J lost 4 bases, and 12 bases lay in between. Germline lookup yields CDR1 SGDLS and CDR2 YYNGEE. Here the CDR3 DNA reads TGTGCCAGCAGAGGGGGTCTCGGCACCGGGGAGCTGTTTTTT. Its translation is CASRGGLGTGELFF.

This chain links TRBV9 with TRBJ1-6; TRBD1 matches at 10 bases. The V gene end was trimmed by 0 bases and the J gene end by 10 bases; junction bases not matched to a gene: 4. The CDR3 is 15 amino acids. Germline assignment: CDR1 SGDLS and CDR2 YYNGEE. The CDR3 spells CASSVVDRGQSPLHF. In nucleotides, the CDR3 is TGTGCCAGCAGCGTAGTCGACAGGGGGCAATCACCCCTCCACTTT.

The rearrangement uses TRBV15 and TRBJ1-5; tentatively, D is TRBD1 (6 bases). The V end lost 0 bases, the J end lost 3 bases, and 12 bases lay between the germline ends. Germline CDR1 reads LNHNV; CDR2 reads YYDKDF (reference sequence). This CDR3 comprises 16 residues. CDR3 loop: CATSRDGAGANQPQHF. Here the CDR3 DNA reads TGTGCCACCAGCAGAGATGGGGCAGGGGCCAATCAGCCCCAGCATTTT.

The V gene is TRBV11-2, the J gene TRBJ1-1, with TRBD1 as a possible D gene (5 bases). Germline-derived CDR1 and CDR2 are SGHAT and FQNNGV. This CDR3 region has 14 residues. The V and J ends lost 5 bases and 1 base respectively, with 11 bases between them. The DNA for the CDR3 is TGTGCCAGCAGCCGCCTGACAGCGAACACTGAAGCTTTCTTT. It is translated as CASSRLTANTEAFF.

The CDR3 DNA reads TGTGCCAGCAGCGTAGGGGGGGTCGTCCCTATCTATGGCTACACCTTC. As protein: CASSVGGVVPIYGYTF. The V call is TRBV9, the J call TRBJ1-2; maybe TRBD1 (5 bases). The germline V gene has CDR1 SGDLS and CDR2 YYNGEE. The V and J ends lost 0 bases and 4 bases respectively, with 16 bases between them. This CDR3 region has 16 residues.

CDR3: CAISAENTEAFF. In nucleotides, the CDR3 is TGTGCCATCAGTGCAGAGAACACTGAAGCTTTCTTT. The genes are TRBV10-3 and TRBJ1-1; no firm D call. The CDR3 length is 12 residues. The germline gives CDR1 ENHRY, CDR2 SYGVKD. The V end was cut by 4 bases, the J end by 1 base, with 4 bases between.

The V and J genes are TRBV7-2 and TRBJ2-5, with a tentative D call TRBD1 (6 bases). From germline, CDR1 is SGHTA and CDR2 FQGNSA. V dropped 1 base and J dropped 1 base, with 10 bases sitting between them. This CDR3 region has 15 residues. In DNA, the CDR3 is TGTGCCAGCAGCTTAGGCACAGGGACCCAAGAGACCCAGTACTTC. It specifies CASSLGTGTQETQYF.

To note about this clone: It is unclear where the CDR3 begins or ends on the DNA, so no DNA is shown, and the CDR3 is as TCRdb lists it. The gene calls are TRBV5-6 and TRBJ2-7; TRBD1 is the table's D call and was not checked against the DNA. Germline V gene sequence: CDR1 SGHDT, CDR2 YYEEEE. The CDR3 totals 17 residues, both ends included. CDR3 residues: CASSSSAQGTRVYEQYF.